This T cell receptor (beta chain) was sequenced in a study of blood T cell repertoires in COVID-19. Study at large: Donors in the United States, Italy and Spain gave samples during acute or convalescent COVID-19. Sample material is recorded as cDNA or gDNA derived from T cells, B-cell-depleted T cells, or PBMCs.

Clones were read by immunoSEQ multiplex PCR, and TCRdb kept only the in-frame ones, dropping some. The table lists about 80,000 clones, 75% to 90% of them singletons, with 12% in the top ten. This CDR3 has 16 residues. The germline CDR1 and CDR2 sequences are MNHNS and SASEGT. J was trimmed by 4 bases and V by 3 bases; bases with no gene match: 10. The clonotype originates from a man between 65 and 85 years old with active or convalescent COVID-19. The chain carries TRBV6-1 and TRBJ2-7; the match to TRBD1 covers 9 bases. Sequencing was performed on peripheral blood. The CDR3 coding sequence is TGTGCCAGCAGTGACGGGAATCCCGGGACAGGGTACGAGCAGTACTTC. This gives the protein CASSDGNPGTGYEQYF.